Presented here are 27 T cell receptor beta chains from one specimen sequenced in a study of radiotherapy plus CTLA-4 blockade in lung cancer. Using immunoSEQ multiplex PCR, the repertoire was profiled, and TCRdb retains in-frame clones only, with some absent. The sample consists of some 43,000 clones, 75% to 90% of them appearing once. Sequences were derived from peripheral blood, sampled from a patient treated with radiotherapy plus ipilimumab. The receptor set was obtained from a human donor with non-small cell lung cancer who had stable disease on radiotherapy plus ipilimumab.

The chain recombines TRBV27 with TRBJ2-7; 9 bases match TRBD1. The CDR3 has 13 amino acids. Per the germline V gene, CDR1 is MNHEY and CDR2 is SMNVEV (reference sequence). J gave up 6 bases and V 3 bases, and 3 bases lay outside the gene matches. The CDR3 sequence is CASSLGTGFEQYF. CDR3 DNA: TGTGCCAGCAGTTTGGGGACAGGGTTCGAGCAGTACTTC.

The V call is TRBV7-2, the J call TRBJ2-3; the match to TRBD2 covers 8 bases. Trimming took 6 bases from V and 0 from J; bases not matched to a gene: 5. Per the germline V gene, CDR1 is SGHTA and CDR2 is FQGNSA. This CDR3 has 15 amino acids. The CDR3 spells CASSKGGRSTDTQYF. The CDR3 DNA sequence: TGTGCCAGCAGTAAGGGCGGGAGGAGCACAGATACGCAGTATTTT.

The chain recombines TRBV4-1 with TRBJ2-5; 12 bases map to TRBD2. The V gene's germline CDR1 is MGHRA and CDR2 YSYEKL. Germline trimming cut 4 bases from V and 5 bases from J; bases unmatched to any gene: 5. This CDR3 is 15 amino acids long. DNA for the CDR3: TGCGCCAGCAGCCTCCGACTAGCGGGAGCTGAGACCCAGTACTTC. Amino acids: CASSLRLAGAETQYF.

The chain joins TRBV15 to TRBJ2-7, with 7 bases matching TRBD2. Germline CDR1 is LNHNV and CDR2 is YYDKDF (reference sequence). CDR3 length equals 15 residues. V dropped 1 base and J dropped 6; count of bases not matched to a gene: 9. CDR3 DNA sequence: TGTGCCACCAGCAGAGCGGGCGGGAGCGAAATCGAGCAGTACTTC. It translates to CATSRAGGSEIEQYF.

The gene calls are TRBV9 and TRBJ2-2; possible D gene TRBD1, 5 bases. Germline V lookup: CDR1 SGDLS, CDR2 YYNGEE. V lost 3 bases and J lost 0, with 15 bases in between. The CDR3 runs to 17 residues. The CDR3 sequence: CASSDSYRSSNTGELFF. The CDR3 bases are TGTGCCAGCAGCGACTCTTACAGGAGCTCGAACACCGGGGAGCTGTTTTTT.

V usage is TRBV9 and J usage is TRBJ2-1; D remains unclear. V was shortened by 0 bases and J by 6 bases, with 10 bases between the two germline ends. Per germline, CDR1 SGDLS and CDR2 YYNGEE. This CDR3 is built from 14 residues. CDR3 protein: CASSVAPRGNEQFF. The CDR3 DNA reads TGTGCCAGCAGCGTAGCACCACGCGGCAATGAGCAGTTCTTC.

The CDR3 sequence: CARAQGAVCEQYF. CDR3 sequence (DNA): TGTGCCAGGGCACAGGGGGCGGTATGCGAGCAGTACTTC. The J gene is TRBJ2-5, the V gene TRBV6-5, with 9 bases that match TRBD1. Gene TRBJ2-7 matches the end of the DNA better, so the J call may be wrong. CDR3 length: 13 amino acids. In germline, CDR1 is MNHEY, CDR2 SVGAGI.

The genes are TRBV28 and TRBJ2-5, with D maybe TRBD2 (7 bases). CDR3 size: 16 residues. The germline gives CDR1 MDHEN, CDR2 SYDVKM. V was clipped by 6 bases and J by 0 bases, with 17 bases between them. The CDR3 coding sequence is TGTGCCAGCAGAGGGAGGGATAGGGGGTACCAAGAGACCCAGTACTTC. Its translation: CASRGRDRGYQETQYF. Full variable domain (rest looked up from reference TRBV28 and TRBJ2-5): DVKVTQSSRYLVKRTGEKVFLECVQDMDHENMFWYRQDPGLGLRLIYFSYDVKMKEKGDIPEGYSVSREKKERFSLILESASTNQTSMYLCASRGRDRGYQETQYFGPGTRLLVL.

This clone was detected only once. The rearrangement uses TRBV7-9 and TRBJ2-3; 9 nucleotides align to TRBD2. V shed 5 bases and J 1 base; nucleotides not matched to a gene: 10. CDR3 size: 17 residues. Per the germline V gene, CDR1 is SEHNR and CDR2 is FQNEAQ (reference sequence). CDR3 DNA sequence: TGTGCCAGCAGCCAGAACTTAGCGGGAGCGGGCACAGATACGCAGTATTTT. This sequence encodes CASSQNLAGAGTDTQYF.

The V call is TRBV27, the J call TRBJ2-7; perhaps TRBD1 as D (6 bases). CDR3 length: 14 residues. Trimming removed 10 bases from V and 0 bases from J, with 16 bases in between. Germline loops: CDR1 MNHEY, CDR2 SMNVEV (reference sequence). The CDR3 loop is CATRIQGSSYEQYF. In nucleotides, the CDR3 is TGTGCCACCAGGATACAGGGATCCTCCTACGAGCAGTACTTC.

The rearrangement links TRBV6-6 to TRBJ2-2; 11 bases fit TRBD2. The CDR3 loop spans 16 amino acids. Losses at the gene ends were 6 bases for V and 5 bases for J; bases not matched to a gene: 8. Germline CDR1 and CDR2: MNHNY and SVGAGI (reference sequence). The CDR3 sequence is CASREISGRGTGELFF. The CDR3 DNA reads TGTGCCAGCAGGGAAATTAGCGGGAGGGGTACCGGGGAGCTGTTTTTT.

This clone appeared a few times. The sample holds other DNA sequences that translate to the same CDR3. The rearrangement joins TRBV5-1 to TRBJ2-3; TRBD1 matches at 8 bases. Trimming cost V 0 bases and J 0 bases; bases outside gene matches: 3. CDR1 and CDR2 (germline): SGHRS, YFSETQ. This CDR3 comprises 16 residues. This chain's CDR3 is CASSLDGDRSTDTQYF. The CDR3 nucleotides read TGCGCCAGCAGCTTGGACGGGGACAGGAGCACAGATACGCAGTATTTT.

This sequence joins TRBV11-2 and TRBJ2-5; 14 bases map to TRBD2. The CDR3 totals 15 residues. Per germline, CDR1 SGHAT and CDR2 FQNNGV. The V and J ends lost 5 bases and 4 bases, in that order; junction bases with no gene match: 3. CDR3 sequence (DNA): TGTGCCAGCAGCCCTGGGACTAGCGGGAGAGAGACCCAGTACTTC. This encodes CASSPGTSGRETQYF.

V usage is TRBV11-2 and J usage is TRBJ2-2; D is uncertain. The germline V gene encodes CDR1 SGHAT and CDR2 FQNNGV. The CDR3 runs 16 residues. Between the trimmed V and J ends, which lost 1 base and 0 bases, there was a span of 9 bases. The DNA of the CDR3 is TGTGCCAGCAGCTTAGCAGTGAGGCCGAACACCGGGGAGCTGTTTTTT. Its protein is CASSLAVRPNTGELFF.

The chain joins TRBV5-1 to TRBJ1-1; D not resolved. Trimming took 3 bases from V and 4 from J, leaving 13 bases between them. The CDR3 is 14 residues long. CDR1 and CDR2 from the germline V gene are SGHRS and YFSETQ. CDR3 region: CASSWEGLSTEAFF. CDR3 sequence (DNA): TGCGCCAGCAGCTGGGAGGGCCTCAGCACTGAAGCTTTCTTT. The whole variable domain, remainder taken from reference TRBV5-1 and TRBJ1-1, is KAGVTQTPRYLIKTRGQQVTLSCSPISGHRSVSWYQQTPGQGLQFLFEYFSETQRNKGNFPGRFSGRQFSNSRSEMNVSTLELGDSALYLCASSWEGLSTEAFFGQGTRLTVV.

The chain uses TRBV9 and TRBJ2-2, with no clear D. CDR3 length: 16 amino acids. V shed 1 base and J shed 4 bases, with 14 bases lying between them. Germline assignment: CDR1 SGDLS and CDR2 YYNGEE. DNA of the CDR3: TGTGCCAGCAGCGTAACCCAAAGTGCGGTCACCGGGGAGCTGTTTTTT. Translated, it gives CASSVTQSAVTGELFF.

The chain links TRBV7-2 to TRBJ1-1; 9 positions match TRBD1. The trim removed 5 bases at V and 1 base at J, leaving 5 bases unmatched. The CDR3 extends over 15 amino acids. CDR1 and CDR2 (germline): SGHTA, FQGNSA. This CDR3 reads CASSARQGGNTEAFF. Here the CDR3 DNA reads TGTGCCAGCAGCGCCCGACAGGGGGGGAACACTGAAGCTTTCTTT.

The chain uses TRBV5-1 and TRBJ2-1; D uncertain. Germline V gene data show CDR1 as SGHRS and CDR2 as YFSETQ. Deletions cut 0 bases from V and 4 bases from J, with 8 bases between. This CDR3 is built from 14 residues. This chain's CDR3 is CASSLVAGYNEQFF. CDR3 sequence (DNA): TGCGCCAGCAGCTTGGTTGCCGGGTACAATGAGCAGTTCTTC.

The CDR3 region is CASSQVFTTGGSKNGYTF. Written as DNA, the CDR3 is TGTGCCAGCAGCCAAGTATTTACCACAGGGGGCTCTAAGAATGGCTACACCTTC. This rearrangement joins TRBV4-2 to TRBJ1-2; 9 bases map to TRBD1. CDR3 length equals 18 residues. Trimming cost V 1 base and J 6 bases; bases outside gene matches: 15. The germline V gene has CDR1 LGHNA and CDR2 YNFKEQ.

V and J are TRBV16 and TRBJ1-2; the match to TRBD1 covers 10 bases. J was trimmed by 4 bases and V by 4 bases; bases with no gene match: 3. The CDR3 contains 14 residues. CDR1 KGHSY and CDR2 FQNENV come from the germline V gene. The CDR3, as DNA: TGTGCCAGCAGCCTGGACAGGGGGGGCTATGGCTACACCTTC. This encodes CASSLDRGGYGYTF.

V usage is TRBV27 and J usage is TRBJ1-5; 8 nucleotides agree with TRBD1. With 0 bases clipped from V and 6 bases from J, the junction kept 4 bases outside the gene matches. Germline values: CDR1 MNHEY, CDR2 SMNVEV (reference sequence). This CDR3 spans 15 amino acids. In nucleotides, the CDR3 is TGTGCCAGCAGTTTATCGACAGGGGTGAGTCAGCCCCAGCATTTT. Residues: CASSLSTGVSQPQHF.

The J gene is TRBJ2-7, the V gene TRBV14; D gene uncertain. The CDR3 spans 12 residues. Germline-derived CDR1 and CDR2 are SGHDN and FVKESK. Trimming left V 4 bases short and J 4 bases short, with 8 bases between. The CDR3 sequence: CASSRAPYEQYF. The CDR3 coding sequence is TGTGCCAGCAGCCGGGCTCCTTACGAGCAGTACTTC. Together with reference TRBV14 and TRBJ2-7, the CDR3 gives the full variable domain: EAGVTQFPSHSVIEKGQTVTLRCDPISGHDNLYWYRRVMGKEIKFLLHFVKESKQDESGMPNNRFLAERTGGTYSTLKVQPAELEDSGVYFCASSRAPYEQYFGPGTRLTVT.

This clone was seen a single time. The chain couples TRBV7-2 to TRBJ2-7; TRBD2 agrees at 10 bases. CDR3 length equals 16 residues. V lost 7 bases and J lost 1; bases outside the gene matches: 10. Per the germline V gene, CDR1 is SGHTA and CDR2 is FQGNSA. The CDR3 DNA reads as TGTGCCAGCACCCTAGCGGGAGAGCTTGCGTCCTACGAGCAGTACTTC. Amino acid sequence: CASTLAGELASYEQYF.

The rearrangement links TRBV19 to TRBJ2-2; 11 positions agree with TRBD2. This CDR3 region has 18 residues. Losses at the gene ends were 2 bases for V and 4 bases for J; bases not matched to a gene: 9. Germline V gene sequence: CDR1 LNHDA, CDR2 SQIVND (reference sequence). The CDR3 is CASSIPPRLAGFTGELFF. The CDR3 DNA sequence: TGTGCCAGTAGTATACCCCCAAGACTAGCGGGATTCACCGGGGAGCTGTTTTTT.

The genes are TRBV9 and TRBJ2-1; D might be TRBD1 (6 bases). The germline CDR1 and CDR2 sequences are SGDLS and YYNGEE. V was pared by 3 bases and J by 1 base, with 14 bases between. This CDR3 is built from 16 residues. Written as DNA, the CDR3 is TGTGCCAGCAGCGAGGGGGTGGGAGTGTCCTACAATGAGCAGTTCTTC. This encodes CASSEGVGVSYNEQFF.

This clone was found once. CDR3 sequence (DNA): TGTGCCAGCAGCCTAGGACAGGGGAGGATGAACACTGAAGCTTTCTTT. Its protein product is CASSLGQGRMNTEAFF. V usage is TRBV11-1 and J usage is TRBJ1-1, with TRBD1 identical over 9 bases. The junction had 7 bases not matched to a gene; V was cut back by 5 bases and J by 0 bases. The CDR3 totals 16 residues. The V gene's germline CDR1 is SGHAT and CDR2 FQDESV (reference sequence). Variable domain in full (rest from reference TRBV11-1 and TRBJ1-1): EAEVAQSPRYKITEKSQAVAFWCDPISGHATLYWYRQILGQGPELLVQFQDESVVDDSQLPKDRFSAERLKGVDSTLKIQPAELGDSAMYLCASSLGQGRMNTEAFFGQGTRLTVV.

The rearrangement uses TRBV28 and TRBJ2-7, with 8 bases lining up with TRBD1. The length of the CDR3 is 16 residues. The germline gives CDR1 MDHEN, CDR2 SYDVKM. Trimming removed 3 bases from V and 6 bases from J; junction bases left unmatched: 13. The CDR3 DNA reads TGTGCCAGCAGTTTTCCCCCCCGCAGGGGGCGCGGCGAGCAGTACTTC. Amino acid sequence: CASSFPPRRGRGEQYF.